The T cell receptor (beta chain) described here comes from a study of vaccination effects on CD4 cells after COVID-19. Study summary: Sampling of a few convalescent patients occurred early (day +14) and late post-vaccination.

The table came from immunoSEQ multiplex PCR; TCRdb's copy has only in-frame clones and leaves some out. The data show 13,000 to 15,000 clones, about three quarters seen once. Concerning this clone itself: What it recognizes is unknown.

Prior to sequencing, the ViraFEST assay stimulated PBMC with viral peptide pools, which expanded the antigen-specific CD4+ T cells. The authors isolated CD4+ T cells after ten to eleven days of culture. A positive SARS-CoV-2 PCR test fell between March and December 2020. The vaccine given was either BNT162b2 or mRNA-1273, in two doses. The CDR3 is 15 amino acids. The J segment lost 8 bases and the V segment lost 5 bases, leaving 9 bases of the junction unmatched. CDR1 and CDR2 from the germline V gene are PRHDT and FYEKMQ (reference sequence). The specimen comprised CD4+ T cells from PBMCs cultured with HCoV-NL63 spike peptides, sampled after COVID-19 vaccination. The source is a human donor who had a prior SARS-CoV-2 infection. This chain connects TRBV13 to TRBJ2-1; 10 nucleotides align to TRBD2. CDR3 nucleotides: TGTGCCAGCAGCCACCCCTCTAGCGGGAGATATGAGCAGTTCTTC. This gives the protein CASSHPSSGRYEQFF.